This is a list of T cell receptor beta chains from one sample in a study of OX40 agonist ivuxolimab in advanced cancers. Repertoires were generated with immunoSEQ multiplex PCR, while TCRdb's copy carries only in-frame clones and drops some. Of tens of thousands of clones detected, approximately 82% appear once; the ten largest clones hold approximately 0.9%. Sequenced here: CD4+ or CD8+ T cells sorted from blood, sampled in a trial of the OX40 agonist ivuxolimab. These receptors were taken from an adult with an advanced solid tumor such as melanoma, head and neck, liver or kidney cancer. Each CDR3 is given with its conserved first and last residue. A D gene is named only where the DNA matches it firmly. Size values are once, few and many counts, or a class for expanded clones, and some rows have none.

>NA|NA|TRBJ2-5|TRBV15
TGTGCCACCAGCAGAGAAGACAGGAAAGAGACCCAGTACTTC
CATSREDRKETQYF
>few|TRBD2|TRBJ2-1|TRBV5-6
TGTGCCAGCAGCTCAAGCGGGGGGCCTTACAATGAGCAGTTCTTC
CASSSSGGPYNEQFF
>once|NA|TRBJ2-1|TRBV11-2
TGTGCCAGCAGCTTAGGACAGTATGTCGGTGAGCAGTTCTTC
CASSLGQYVGEQFF
>NA|TRBD1|TRBJ2-7|TRBV2
TGTGCCAGCAGTCCGACAGGGCCTTCCTACGAGCAGTACTTC
CASSPTGPSYEQYF
>NA|NA|TRBJ2-1|TRBV11-2
TGTGCCAGCAGCAGACGTGGGGCGGGGGCAAGCTCCTACAATGAGCAGTTCTTC
CASSRRGAGASSYNEQFF
>NA|TRBD2|TRBJ2-1|TRBV4-1
TGCGCCAGCAGCCAAGTAGCGGGTGCCTACAATGAGCAGTTCTTC
CASSQVAGAYNEQFF
>NA|NA|TRBJ2-7|TRBV6-5
TGTGCCAGCAGTTACTCGAGGCAGGGATACGAGCAGTACTTC
CASSYSRQGYEQYF
>NA|NA|TRBJ1-2|TRBV5-5
TGTGCCAGCAGCTTGATTAGTCGGACAGCTAACTATGGCTACACCTTC
CASSLISRTANYGYTF
>few|NA|TRBJ1-2|TRBV4-2
TGTGCCAGCAGCCAAGCGAGGGGGACGTCCTATGGCTACACCTTC
CASSQARGTSYGYTF
>NA|NA|TRBJ1-1|TRBV6-1
TGTGCCAGCAGCGCCGGGGGCAGCACTGAAGCTTTCTTT
CASSAGGSTEAFF
>NA|NA|TRBJ2-3|TRBV7-2
TGTGCCAGCAGCTTAGAGGGACTCCTCACAGATACGCAGTATTTT
CASSLEGLLTDTQYF
>NA|TRBD2|TRBJ2-5|TRBV5-1
TGCGCCAGCAGCTTTAATAGCGGGGATGGGGAGTACTTC
CASSFNSGDGEYF
>NA|TRBD2|TRBJ2-3|TRBV7-2
TGTGCCAGCAGCCGATCCTTACTAGCGGGGGGGACAGATACGCAGTATTTT
CASSRSLLAGGTDTQYF
>few|NA|TRBJ1-5|TRBV30
TGTGCCTGGAGTGTCGACATTCCCAATCAGCCCCAGCATTTT
CAWSVDIPNQPQHF
>once|TRBD2|TRBJ2-5|TRBV5-4
TGTGCCAGCAGTCTAATAGCGGGGGGAGCGGGTAAGACCCAGTACTTC
CASSLIAGGAGKTQYF
>NA|NA|TRBJ2-2|TRBV5-1
TGCGCCAGCAGCTTAGGGTCTTCAACCGGGGAGCTGTTTTTT
CASSLGSSTGELFF
>NA|NA|TRBJ2-1|TRBV5-1
TGCGCCAGCAGCTGGGTAGCGGATAGCTCCTACAATGAGCAGTTCTTC
CASSWVADSSYNEQFF
>NA|NA|TRBJ1-6|TRBV27
TGTGCCAGCAGTTCGGGCCAAAGCTCCTATAATTCACCCCTCCACTTT
CASSSGQSSYNSPLHF
>few|NA|TRBJ1-5|TRBV18
TGTGCCAGCTCACAATCAAGCGGGGGGAACAATCAGCCCCAGCATTTT
CASSQSSGGNNQPQHF
>NA|NA|TRBJ1-1|TRBV7-2
TGTGCCAGCAGCCCACACCAAGAGAACACTGAAGCTTTCTTT
CASSPHQENTEAFF
>NA|NA|TRBJ1-5|TRBV6-1
TGTGCCAGCAGTGAACTAAGGGGAGTAGGGCAGCCCCAGCATTTT
CASSELRGVGQPQHF
>NA|NA|TRBJ1-2|TRBV5-8
TGTGCCAGCAGCATACAGACGGTTCCTAACTATGGCTACACCTTC
CASSIQTVPNYGYTF
>NA|NA|TRBJ1-6|TRBV30
TGTGCCTCAAGGATCCGGACCCTCCACTTT
CASRIRTLHF
>NA|NA|TRBJ2-7|TRBV11-1
TGTGCCAGCAGCTTAACGCAGGGTAACCACGAGCAGTACTTC
CASSLTQGNHEQYF
>NA|NA|TRBJ2-5|TRBV21-1
TGTGCCAGCGCACAGGGGGGAGGTGGGCACCTCCAAGAGACCCAGTACTTC
CASAQGGGGHLQETQYF
>few|TRBD1|TRBJ2-5|TRBV5-6
TGTGCCAGCAGCTTGACGGTGACAGGGGAAGAGACCCAGTACTTC
CASSLTVTGEETQYF